The 30 T cell receptor beta chains below were found in one sample sequenced in a study of T-cell memory formation after mild COVID-19. In TCRdb, the 5' RACE reads were re-called with MiXCR into one record per CDR3 protein. The table has hundreds of thousands of distinct CDR3 sequences, approximately 19% seen once. Sequencing used PBMCs or a T cell subset sorted from them (not recorded which). All receptors come from an adult woman who had mild COVID-19 (a few samples of this study predate the infection). Cell type and time point are not known.

This clonotype showed up many times. The chain has TRBV29-1 and TRBJ2-7; 12 bases are a match to TRBD2. The CDR3 contains 13 residues. The ends lost 4 bases at V and 3 bases at J; junction bases unmatched: 1. Per the germline V gene, CDR1 is SQVTM and CDR2 is ANQGSEA. CDR3: CSVGLAGDYEQYF. The CDR3 DNA is TGCAGCGTTGGACTAGCGGGAGACTACGAGCAGTACTTC.

In this sample, this clonotype turned up a few times. The DNA of the CDR3 is TGTGCCAGCAGCCCTAACCCCCCCGGCTACACCTTC. It codes for CASSPNPPGYTF. The chain links TRBV7-9 to TRBJ1-2; D uncertain. This CDR3 spans 12 amino acids. Trimming took off 5 bases at V and 8 bases at J, with 12 bases between the two ends. Germline-derived CDR1 and CDR2 are SEHNR and FQNEAQ (reference sequence).

The rearrangement joins TRBV6-1 to TRBJ2-1; 7 bases are a match to TRBD1. V lost 2 bases to trimming and J lost 4 bases; unmatched junction nucleotides: 8. Germline V CDR1 and CDR2: MNHNS, SASEGT. This CDR3 is 16 amino acids long. CDR3 residues: CASSEKQGINYNEQFF. The DNA of the CDR3 is TGTGCCAGCAGTGAAAAACAGGGGATTAATTACAATGAGCAGTTCTTC.

J is TRBJ1-2 and V is TRBV7-2; D unclear. V was shortened by 5 bases and J by 0 bases, with 10 bases between the two germline ends. Per the germline V gene, CDR1 is SGHTA and CDR2 is FQGNSA. The length of the CDR3 is 14 residues. CDR3 nucleotide sequence: TGTGCCAGCAGCCTGCAGACGCCTAACTATGGCTACACCTTC. Its translation is CASSLQTPNYGYTF.

At least ten counts were recorded for this clonotype. The chain uses TRBV12-3 or TRBV12-4 and TRBJ1-2, with D perhaps matching TRBD1 (5 bases). With 0 bases removed from V and 5 bases from J, the gap between germline ends came to 7 bases. The CDR3 sequence is 13 residues long. Here the CDR3 reads CASSLATDYGYTF. Here the CDR3 DNA reads TGTGCCAGCAGTTTAGCGACAGATTATGGCTACACCTTC.

This clonotype was counted between two and nine times. The chain couples TRBV5-1 to TRBJ2-7; D is ambiguous. Trimming cost V 3 bases and J 0 bases, with 10 bases left between them. This CDR3 comprises 14 residues. CDR1 is SGHRS and CDR2 is YFSETQ in the germline V gene. The CDR3 DNA sequence: TGCGCCAGCAGCTCGGACCTTTACTCCTACGAGCAGTACTTC. Translating it yields CASSSDLYSYEQYF.

The chain uses TRBV7-2 and TRBJ2-1, with 8 positions matching TRBD2. This CDR3 comprises 14 residues. V was clipped by 5 bases and J by 9 bases; unmatched bases: 9. Germline V CDR1 and CDR2: SGHTA, FQGNSA. In DNA, the CDR3 is TGTGCCAGCAGCCCTCGGACTAGCAAGGGTGAGCAGTTCTTC. Amino acid sequence: CASSPRTSKGEQFF.

In this sample, this clonotype turned up a few times. The chain joins TRBV9 to TRBJ2-5; D may be TRBD1 or TRBD2 (6 bases each). CDR3 length equals 14 residues. The ends were cut back, 0 bases at V and 4 bases at J, with 10 bases in the middle. From germline, CDR1 is SGDLS and CDR2 YYNGEE. The CDR3, as DNA: TGTGCCAGCAGCGTAGAGGGGGGCCCAGAGACCCAGTACTTC. This codes for CASSVEGGPETQYF.

The chain employs TRBV19 and TRBJ1-5; D ambiguous. The germline CDR1 and CDR2 sequences are LNHDA and SQIVND (reference sequence). The CDR3 has 12 amino acids. The germline V and J ends were trimmed by 7 bases and 6 bases, with 10 bases remaining between them. The DNA of the CDR3 is TGTGCCAGTATCAATCCAGGTCAGCCCCAGCATTTT. This gives the protein CASINPGQPQHF.

This clonotype was found a few times. The V and J genes are TRBV5-1 and TRBJ2-3; either TRBD1 or TRBD2 may fit D (5 bases each). V was trimmed by 0 bases and J by 2 bases, leaving 13 bases between them. The CDR3 loop spans 16 amino acids. Germline V gene sequence: CDR1 SGHRS, CDR2 YFSETQ. CDR3 in amino acids: CASSLGNGALTDTQYF. The CDR3 coding sequence is TGCGCCAGCAGCTTGGGGAACGGGGCCCTCACAGATACGCAGTATTTT.

The V gene is TRBV6-6, the J gene TRBJ1-5, with 7 nucleotides matching TRBD1. Germline loops: CDR1 MNHNY, CDR2 SVGAGI (reference sequence). This CDR3 region has 14 residues. After removal of 6 bases from V and 4 bases from J, the junction contained 6 bases not matched to a gene. The CDR3: CASSKDRSNQPQHF. The CDR3, as DNA: TGTGCCAGCAGCAAGGACAGGTCGAATCAGCCCCAGCATTTT.

This clonotype was found a few times. The chain links TRBV7-9 to TRBJ2-1; 7 bases line up with TRBD2. CDR3 length: 15 residues. V gave up 4 bases and J gave up 1 base; unmatched junction bases: 4. Germline CDR1 and CDR2: SEHNR and FQNEAQ (reference sequence). This CDR3 is CASSYSGYSYNEQFF. The CDR3 nucleotides are TGTGCCAGCAGCTATAGCGGGTATTCCTACAATGAGCAGTTCTTC.

Details on this clonotype: Since a much larger clone is just one base distant, this may be a read error. This chain joins TRBV3-1 and TRBJ2-1, with unresolved D. The CDR3 extends over 12 amino acids. Trimming cost V 2 bases and J 6 bases, with 5 bases left between them. Germline V CDR1 and CDR2: LGHDT, YNNKEL (reference sequence). The CDR3 DNA reads TGTGCCAGCAGCCAACTTGTCAATGAGCAGTTCTTC. This codes for CASSQLVNEQFF.

The chain combines TRBV7-2 with TRBJ2-3; 9 nucleotides align to TRBD1. The junction had 14 bases not matched to a gene; V was cut back by 5 bases and J by 2 bases. The CDR3 extends over 18 amino acids. Per the germline V gene, CDR1 is SGHTA and CDR2 is FQGNSA. The CDR3 protein is CASSADSRQGGLTDTQYF. For the CDR3, the DNA is TGTGCCAGCAGCGCGGATTCCAGACAGGGGGGACTCACAGATACGCAGTATTTT.

This clonotype was observed a handful of times. This chain connects TRBV7-9 to TRBJ2-7, with 10 nucleotides matching TRBD1. The V segment lost 5 bases and the J segment 6 bases; nucleotides outside the gene matches: 10. This CDR3 contains 15 residues. The germline V gene encodes CDR1 SEHNR and CDR2 FQNEAQ (reference sequence). In DNA form, the CDR3 reads TGTGCCAGCAGCCTCCAGCGGACAGGGGGTCGCGAGCAGTACTTC. It encodes CASSLQRTGGREQYF.

CDR3 residues: CASSKISKQREGPNEQFF. The CDR3 DNA follows: TGTGCCAGCAGCAAAATAAGCAAGCAGCGGGAGGGCCCCAATGAGCAGTTCTTC. This rearrangement joins TRBV21-1 to TRBJ2-1; the D call of TRBD2 is as the table states it, not checked on the DNA. TRBV21-1 corresponds to a pseudogene. This CDR3 spans 18 amino acids.

The V and J genes are TRBV20-1 and TRBJ2-3; D uncertain. The CDR3 extends over 9 amino acids. Deletions cut 7 bases from V and 6 bases from J, with 5 bases between. The germline V gene encodes CDR1 DFQATT and CDR2 SNEGSKA (reference sequence). CDR3 region: CSDGDTQYF. DNA of the CDR3: TGCAGTGATGGCGATACGCAGTATTTT.

The table lists this clonotype with many counts. The V call is TRBV15, the J call TRBJ2-3; either TRBD1 or TRBD2 may supply D (5 bases each). The CDR3 totals 16 residues. Deletions cut 0 bases from V and 6 bases from J, with 16 bases between. Germline V gene data show CDR1 as LNHNV and CDR2 as YYDKDF (reference sequence). The CDR3, as DNA: TGTGCCACCAGCAGAGATCACGGGACGCCCCAGGATACGCAGTATTTT. Translated: CATSRDHGTPQDTQYF. Drawing the rest from reference TRBV15 and TRBJ2-3, the complete variable domain is DAMVIQNPRYQVTQFGKPVTLSCSQTLNHNVMYWYQQKSSQAPKLLFHYYDKDFNNEADTPDNFQSRRPNTSFCFLDIRSPGLGDTAMYLCATSRDHGTPQDTQYFGPGTRLTVL.

This clonotype was detected many times. This sequence joins TRBV18 and TRBJ1-2; D gene uncertain. CDR1 is KGHSH, CDR2 LQKENI, per germline. Trimming removed 6 bases at V and 5 bases at J, with 16 bases between. The CDR3 consists of 14 residues. This CDR3 is CASSSPERPYGYTF. The CDR3 bases are TGTGCCAGCTCCTCACCAGAAAGACCGTATGGCTACACCTTC.

The V call is TRBV29-1, the J call TRBJ2-6, with 10 nucleotides matching TRBD2. CDR3 length: 19 residues. Unmatched junction bases numbered 10, after V lost 0 bases and J lost 2 bases. Germline lookup yields CDR1 SQVTM and CDR2 ANQGSEA. Written as DNA, the CDR3 is TGCAGCGTTGAAGAAACGGGTAGCGGGGGGTTCGCTGGGGCCAACGTCCTGACTTTC. This encodes CSVEETGSGGFAGANVLTF.

The rearrangement joins TRBV19 to TRBJ1-4; TRBD1 is a possible D gene (5 bases). The CDR3 extends over 16 amino acids. V was trimmed by 6 bases and J by 8 bases, leaving 22 bases between them. Germline V gives CDR1 LNHDA, CDR2 SQIVND (reference sequence). In DNA, the CDR3 is TGTGCCAGTAGGCCCAGCACAGGATGGGAGAAAGAAAAACTGTTTTTT. As protein: CASRPSTGWEKEKLFF.

The chain joins TRBV29-1 to TRBJ2-1; no reliable D call. The germline gives CDR1 SQVTM, CDR2 ANQGSEA. The V end was cut by 1 base, the J end by 6 bases, with 7 bases between. This CDR3 is 12 amino acids long. The CDR3 sequence is CSVEVRINEQFF. CDR3 nucleotides: TGCAGCGTTGAAGTGCGCATCAATGAGCAGTTCTTC.

J is TRBJ1-2 and V is TRBV2; 7 bases fit TRBD1. The germline V gene has CDR1 SNHLY and CDR2 FYNNEI. The CDR3 spans 15 residues. The ends lost 2 bases at V and 2 bases at J; junction bases unmatched: 5. For the CDR3, the DNA is TGTGCCAGCAGTGAAAGTTTACAGGGGAACTATGGCTACACCTTC. Amino acids: CASSESLQGNYGYTF.

This clonotype was detected a few times. CDR3 sequence reads: CATGRGAGQETQYF. Here the CDR3 DNA reads TGTGCCACAGGGAGGGGAGCAGGGCAAGAGACCCAGTACTTC. The chain carries TRBV6-2 or TRBV6-3 and TRBJ2-5; the match to TRBD2 covers 7 bases. Looked up from germline, CDR1 is MNHEY and CDR2 is SVGEGT. J lost 2 bases, V lost 10 bases, and 10 bases had no gene match. The CDR3 has 14 amino acids.

The gene calls are TRBV12-3 or TRBV12-4 and TRBJ1-1; no clear D gene. V lost 7 bases to trimming and J lost 0 bases, with 12 bases between them. The CDR3 loop spans 14 amino acids. This chain's CDR3 is CASMENHMNTEAFF. As DNA, the CDR3 is TGTGCCAGCATGGAAAACCACATGAACACTGAAGCTTTCTTT.

This clonotype was seen a handful of times. J is TRBJ1-5 and V is TRBV3-1; D is undetermined. This CDR3 comprises 15 residues. Trimming removed 4 bases at V and 3 bases at J, with 13 bases between. Germline lookup yields CDR1 LGHDT and CDR2 YNNKEL (reference sequence). CDR3: CASSPSFLPNQPQHF. CDR3 nucleotide sequence: TGTGCCAGCAGCCCCAGTTTCTTGCCCAATCAGCCCCAGCATTTT.

This rearrangement joins TRBV25-1 to TRBJ2-3; tentative D call: TRBD1 (6 bases). Germline values: CDR1 MGHDK, CDR2 SYGVNS. Trimming shortened V by 2 bases and J by 0 bases, and 21 bases separated the two germline ends. This CDR3 contains 19 residues. The CDR3 is CASSEKRWTDTPSTDTQYF. The CDR3 coding sequence is TGTGCCAGCAGTGAAAAACGGTGGACAGACACTCCTAGCACAGATACGCAGTATTTT.

The J gene is TRBJ2-7, the V gene TRBV20-1; D tentatively fits TRBD1 or TRBD2 (5 bases each). The CDR3 is made up of 14 amino acids. Trimming took off 3 bases at V and 0 bases at J, with 12 bases between the two ends. In germline, CDR1 is DFQATT, CDR2 SNEGSKA (reference sequence). Here the CDR3 DNA reads TGCAGTGCTAGCCGAGGGGTCACCTCCTACGAGCAGTACTTC. It is translated as CSASRGVTSYEQYF.

The CDR3 protein is CASSQRRGGITGEQFF. CDR3 DNA sequence: TGTGCCAGCAGTCAACGGCGGGGGGGTATTACGGGTGAGCAGTTCTTC. The V call is TRBV2, the J call TRBJ2-1, with 9 bases matching TRBD2. The V gene's germline CDR1 is SNHLY and CDR2 FYNNEI. The CDR3 runs to 16 residues. V shed 5 bases, J shed 9 bases, and the junction held 14 bases outside the gene matches.

The DNA for the CDR3 is TGCAGTGCTAGATTTAGCGGGAGGCCGTATGAGCAGTTCTTC. As protein: CSARFSGRPYEQFF. The chain has TRBV20-1 and TRBJ2-1; 10 nucleotides align to TRBD2. J was trimmed by 8 bases and V by 2 bases; bases with no gene match: 6. The CDR3 extends over 14 amino acids. Germline V gene data show CDR1 as DFQATT and CDR2 as SNEGSKA (reference sequence).